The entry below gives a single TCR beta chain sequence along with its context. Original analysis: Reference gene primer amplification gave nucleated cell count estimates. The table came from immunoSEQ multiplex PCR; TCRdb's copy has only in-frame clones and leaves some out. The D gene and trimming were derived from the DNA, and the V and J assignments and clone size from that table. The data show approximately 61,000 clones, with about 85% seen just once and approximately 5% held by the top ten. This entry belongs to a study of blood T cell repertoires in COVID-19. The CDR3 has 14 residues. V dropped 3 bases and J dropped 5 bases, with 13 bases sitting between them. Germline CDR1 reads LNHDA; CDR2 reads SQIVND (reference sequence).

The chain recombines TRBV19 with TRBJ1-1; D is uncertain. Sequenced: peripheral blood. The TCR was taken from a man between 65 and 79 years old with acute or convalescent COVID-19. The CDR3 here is CASSMRPIGTEAFF. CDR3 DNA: TGTGCCAGTAGTATGAGGCCTATTGGGACTGAAGCTTTCTTT.